A single TCR beta chain is shown here with its context. Its antigen is currently not known. No much larger clone exists at a distance of one base, and base qualities are not known. The sample comes from a study of cytomegalovirus exposure and HLA in healthy donors (dated by TCRdb to about 2017). Study-level background: According to an earlier analysis of 550 to 750 of the donors, 150 million to 200 million T cells yielded 120 million or so unique TCR beta sequences and about 300 Gb of sequence data. All discovery cohort repertoires had been generated using a single sequencing platform. Donor age, sex, ethnicity and CMV serostatus were compiled alongside the repertoire data. Of the 350 to 450 genotyped donors, less than 85% were placed in the genetic ancestry cluster associated with self-reported Caucasian donors. The study was designed to test whether signatures of past pathogen exposure could be identified by cataloging public T cell receptors. To study patterns of TCR occurrence, a later analysis re-analyzed previously published TCR beta repertoires from several hundred donors and added high-resolution HLA genotyping. In the later analysis, no new phenotypic data were used to find candidate immune exposures; instead, reliance was placed on TCR beta sequences and their occurrence across donors. Because of strong linkage in the cohort, roughly five DR-DQ haplotypes were treated as single units for association and clustering. An earlier analysis of 587 of the donors applied high-throughput TCR beta sequencing to assess whether each TCR beta V gene segment acted as functional or pseudogenic. The study used immunosequencing to profile the T cell repertoires of 600 to 850 subjects and linked those repertoires to cytomegalovirus serostatus. On average, roughly 250,000 unique TCR beta nucleotide sequences were sequenced per donor among 398 genotyped donors of the cohort, with around 19% of those sequences being non-productive. The study combined high-throughput TCR immunosequencing, statistical association of individual TCRs with disease status, and machine learning to predict cytomegalovirus infection status. An early release covering 550 to 650 HLA-typed donors comprised 250 to 350 gigabases of sequencing data and approximately 85 million unique TCR sequences. Both class I and class II loci were covered by HLA typing, at four-digit resolution. Along with the approximately 700-subject first cohort, a separate validation cohort of 120 different subjects was used. Genome-wide SNP genotypes for about 65% of the 666 donors were used in a later genetic analysis, which treated that subset as a discovery cohort. Typing coverage differed by locus: A, B, C, DRB1 and DQB1 were typed in about 629-640 donors, DQA1 in about 500, DPA1 in roughly 590, and DPB1 in just under 490. Points the paper makes about the study in general: According to a later genetic analysis, donors in an Asian-associated ancestry cluster had fewer N-insertions in productive TCRs than the approximately 710-donor mean. A further reported finding was that TCR beta sequences accurately predicted the HLA-A and HLA-B alleles for most subjects in the first cohort. Across donors, most TCR sequences were observed very rarely, whereas some public TCRs were present in many individuals. Assigning TCR associations to individual alleles was difficult when HLA alleles, especially DR and DQ, strongly co-occurred. Because counts were too low, 15 to 20 rarely observed V segments, including chromosome 9 orphons, were excluded from the earlier analysis of under 650 of the donors. In a later analysis, TCR association rates were found to vary across HLA loci, with the most associated TCRs seen for DRB1 alleles and the fewest for HLA-C alleles. A cluster of highly shared sequence variants was judged likely to represent a technical artifact of the sequencing pipeline. The study gave a list of about 150 TCR beta chains associated with cytomegalovirus. HLA typing was unavailable for some donors at each locus, so association tests used only the typed subset. Specific HLA alleles were associated with 15,000 to 20,000 TCR beta sequences at a false discovery rate of 0.05 in a later analysis. V-gene and J-gene trimming of TCR beta chains was associated with a missense DCLRE1C variant in a later genetic analysis, and the association was replicated in an independent cohort. Compared with equally common non-associated chains, HLA-associated TCR beta chains in a later analysis were more clonally expanded and had lower generation probabilities. Because the 87-base-pair reads could not distinguish some IMGT-functional V segments, including TRBV6-2 and TRBV6-3, those segments were excluded. A later analysis found that most CMV-associated TCR beta chains appeared HLA-restricted, with HLA associations seemingly driven largely by CMV exposure. Roughly uniform sequencing depth across donors was assumed in presence/absence analyses, although this assumption may not hold. In a later analysis, several top co-occurrence clusters were reported to appear linked to parvovirus B19, influenza, CMV and Epstein-Barr virus. In vitro tests confirmed that a few of the cytomegalovirus-associated TCR beta chains recognize cytomegalovirus antigens. Broadly in line with IMGT annotations, most TCR beta V segments showed up in productive rearrangements about 90% or about 30% of the time in an earlier analysis of several hundred of the donors. The authors suggested that the approach could potentially be generalized to other disease states and immunological phenotypes. Correlated functional status among segregating V segments might reflect linkage disequilibrium, but an unknown experimental factor could not be ruled out. The classifier was reported to diagnose cytomegalovirus status with high specificity and sensitivity in both the original and validation cohorts. This cohort had only TCR beta chains sequenced, and the lack of alpha or paired-chain data limited which features could be detected. CMV serostatus was the only immune exposure information available for the cohort.

Library preparation employed the immunoSEQ multiplex PCR assay. For the multiplex PCR, a mixture combining 60 forward primers for TCR Vbeta segments and 13 reverse primers for TCR Jbeta segments was used. Amplification of the CDR3 region of rearranged TCR beta genes was performed with a multiplex PCR assay on genomic DNA. Amplified TCR beta libraries were sequenced as 87-base-pair reads on the Illumina HiSeq System. In the paper's pipeline: Across the 600 to 700 repertoires, a later analysis counted 80 million or so unique TCR beta chains, some 11 million of which were shared by at least two donors. Raw reads were error-corrected and collapsed into unique sequences by a nearest-neighbor algorithm in which closely related sequences were merged to remove PCR and sequencing errors. CDR3 sequences were aligned to IMGT reference sequences to assign V, D and J gene segments. For a sequence to be retained, a match of at least six nucleotides was required to both a V gene segment and a J gene segment. Rearrangements were classified as productive when the CDR3 lacked stop codons and remained in frame with V and J, and all other rearrangements were classified as non-productive. Following IMGT convention, CDR3 was defined as the stretch from the second conserved V-encoded cysteine to the conserved J-encoded phenylalanine. The earlier analysis of around 640 of the donors excluded sequences that lacked an unambiguous match to a single V gene segment. In an earlier analysis of some 590 of the donors, V segments were called functional above 56.7% productive rearrangements and were called segregating when the between-donor standard deviation exceeded 5%. To diagnose cytomegalovirus status from the catalog of TCR beta chain sequences, a statistical classification framework was built. In a later analysis, V and J genes were assigned by comparing TCR nucleotide sequences against IMGT/GENE-DB human TR gene sequences. A later analysis assigned CDR3 sequences and most-parsimonious VDJ recombination scenarios with the TCRdist pipeline. In a later analysis, each TCR beta chain was defined by its CDR3 amino acid sequence together with its V-gene family, and reads lacking a unique V-gene family were excluded. To address suspected cross-contamination and a sequencing artifact, a later analysis removed several hundred highly shared, low-generation-probability nucleotide sequences. A later analysis calculated a clonal expansion index for each public chain from normalized within-repertoire ranks of inferred template counts. In a later analysis, generation probabilities were computed using a VDJ recombination model fitted to out-of-frame rearrangements, and the results were checked against IGoR. In a later analysis, TCR-TCR, TCR-HLA and TCR-CMV co-occurrence was scored with hypergeometric tests, and a repertoire-size bias correction was applied to TCR pairs. In a later analysis, false discovery rates were estimated by permuting HLA or CMV assignments 20 times. A later analysis grouped co-occurring TCRs with DBSCAN, adding TCRdist sequence similarity when clustering within HLA-allele-positive subsets. Repertoires with fewer than 30,000 or more than 120,000 public chains, plus five repertoires with anomalous nucleotide sharing, were excluded from co-occurrence clustering. Sourced from immuneACCESS, this table was stored by TCRdb with only in-frame sequences that have V and J called. A share of the clones is absent; for the studies checked, an unresolved V gene accounts for under half, and the remainder has no known explanation. D and trimming come from the DNA, and the V and J calls and clone size come from that table. This sample lists about 77,000 clones; around 78% were detected once. The top ten clones comprise approximately 3.7% of the sample.

The CDR3 starts with the cysteine, ends with the phenylalanine, and has 15 residues. Of all the DNA, just the CDR3 is kept, 45 bases in frame from base 1. Compared with germline, V lacks 4 bases and J lacks 4 bases; bases without a gene match: 8. Sequences SGHDT (CDR1) and YYEEEE (CDR2) are obtained from the germline V gene. The cohort consisted of hundreds of healthy bone marrow donors. At the time of sampling, all cohort members were nominally healthy, though unrecorded immune exposures were likely present. The donor was CMV seronegative and was included in the group of about 400 seronegative cohort members. Each donor provided a peripheral blood sample, and peripheral blood mononuclear cells were used for TCR beta sequencing. The Qiagen DNeasy Blood Extraction Kit was used to extract genomic DNA from the blood cell samples.

The receptor was derived from a man between 40 and 49 years old in good health and CMV-seronegative. Recombination linked TRBV5-6 to TRBJ1-3; 7 central bases correspond to TRBD1. Input material: PBMCs. The CDR3 region has the sequence CASSPGTAPGNTIYF. The DNA is as follows: TGTGCCAGCAGCCCAGGGACAGCCCCCGGAAACACCATATATTTT.